This passage covers 16 T cell receptor beta chains from one sample sequenced in a study of a mutant IDH1 vaccine in newly diagnosed glioma. Repertoires were generated with immunoSEQ multiplex PCR, while TCRdb's copy carries only in-frame clones and drops some. The sample comprises more than 35,000 clones, under 90% of which are singletons, and approximately 4.7% rests with the top ten. The time point denotes: week 35, safety follow-up. Vaccination comprised doses that each held 300 ug of mutant IDH1 20-mer peptide, plus topical imiquimod. No antigen has been identified for these receptors. Sequencing was performed on PBMCs, taken from a glioma patient whose treatment included an IDH1 peptide vaccine. The receptors derive from a woman aged 40 to 50 with glioma. Some clones in this sample may be carry-over from other donors' samples.

This chain joins TRBV29-1 and TRBJ2-3, with a possible D match to TRBD1 (6 bases). Deletions cut 6 bases from V and 5 bases from J, with 12 bases between. CDR3 length: 12 residues. Germline V gene data show CDR1 as SQVTM and CDR2 as ANQGSEA. The CDR3 bases are TGCAGCGTCCTTACAGGGTTAGATACGCAGTATTTT. Protein product: CSVLTGLDTQYF.

This clone occurred a few times. The chain is built from TRBV6-1 and TRBJ1-1; D is possibly TRBD1 (6 bases). The length of the CDR3 is 15 residues. The germline CDR1 and CDR2 sequences are MNHNS and SASEGT. The ends were cut back, 5 bases at V and 0 bases at J, with 13 bases in the middle. The DNA of the CDR3 is TGTGCCAGCAGTTCCAAAGGACAGCTGAACACTGAAGCTTTCTTT. This encodes CASSSKGQLNTEAFF.

The chain couples TRBV7-2 to TRBJ2-3; D not resolved. This CDR3 spans 12 amino acids. V lost 1 base, J lost 7 bases, and 6 bases lay in between. Germline values: CDR1 SGHTA, CDR2 FQGNSA. CDR3 nucleotides: TGTGCCAGCAGCTTAGTAACCCATACGCAGTATTTT. Translating it yields CASSLVTHTQYF.

CDR3 nucleotide sequence: TGTGCCAGCAGTCAGACTAGCGGATACACCGGGGAGCTGTTTTTT. This gives the protein CASSQTSGYTGELFF. The V call is TRBV6-5, the J call TRBJ2-2; TRBD2 matches at 9 bases. Germline CDR1 MNHEY, CDR2 SVGAGI. The CDR3 extends over 15 amino acids. Trimming removed 5 bases from V and 3 bases from J; junction bases left unmatched: 4.

This sequence joins TRBV9 and TRBJ2-1, with 7 bases lining up with TRBD2. The V and J ends lost 3 bases and 0 bases, in that order; junction bases with no gene match: 3. This CDR3 comprises 15 residues. Germline CDR1 and CDR2: SGDLS and YYNGEE. The CDR3 DNA reads as TGTGCCAGCAGCGGGGGCGGGAGCTCCTACAATGAGCAGTTCTTC. Translated: CASSGGGSSYNEQFF.

The CDR3 coding sequence is TGCAGCGTCCGGACGGGAGAGCAGTACTTC. As protein: CSVRTGEQYF. The chain is built from TRBV29-1 and TRBJ2-7, with D maybe TRBD2 (5 bases). The V and J ends lost 6 bases and 7 bases respectively, with 10 bases between them. This CDR3 region has 10 residues. Germline values: CDR1 SQVTM, CDR2 ANQGSEA.

This clone was counted only a few times. The rearrangement uses TRBV29-1 and TRBJ1-1; perhaps TRBD1 as D (5 bases). The CDR3 loop spans 13 amino acids. The germline V gene encodes CDR1 SQVTM and CDR2 ANQGSEA. V shed 5 bases and J shed 1 base, with 11 bases lying between them. CDR3 nucleotides: TGCAGCGTTAGGGGTCCCTGGAACACTGAAGCTTTCTTT. Its translation is CSVRGPWNTEAFF.

The J gene is TRBJ1-4, the V gene TRBV28; D gene unclear. The V gene's germline CDR1 is MDHEN and CDR2 SYDVKM. Trimming removed 3 bases at V and 6 bases at J, with 5 bases between. The CDR3 consists of 12 residues. DNA of the CDR3: TGTGCCAGCAGTTTCCCCGATGAAAAACTGTTTTTT. It specifies CASSFPDEKLFF.

J is TRBJ2-1 and V is TRBV5-4; 8 nucleotides match TRBD2. The trim removed 4 bases at V and 6 bases at J, leaving 12 bases unmatched. The CDR3 runs 16 residues. Germline lookup yields CDR1 SGHNT and CDR2 YYREEE (reference sequence). CDR3 coding DNA: TGTGCCAGCAGCCCTCCCGGGACTAGGTCTGCCAATGAGCAGTTCTTC. It translates to CASSPPGTRSANEQFF. Drawing the rest from reference TRBV5-4 and TRBJ2-1, the complete variable domain is ETGVTQSPTHLIKTRGQQVTLRCSSQSGHNTVSWYQQALGQGPQFIFQYYREEENGRGNFPPRFSGLQFPNYSSELNVNALELDDSALYLCASSPPGTRSANEQFFGPGTRLTVL.

The table lists this clone with a count of one. This chain uses TRBV7-9 with TRBJ2-6, with D unclear. CDR3 length: 17 residues. V was trimmed by 3 bases and J by 0 bases, leaving 12 bases between them. The germline CDR1 and CDR2 sequences are SEHNR and FQNEAQ (reference sequence). CDR3 loop: CASSFKQRLSGANVLTF. For the CDR3, the DNA is TGTGCCAGCAGCTTTAAACAGCGCCTCTCTGGGGCCAACGTCCTGACTTTC.

This chain connects TRBV19 to TRBJ1-1, with D possibly TRBD1 on 5 matching bases. V was cut by 7 bases and J by 0 bases, with 12 bases left in between. The CDR3 totals 14 residues. Germline CDR1 reads LNHDA; CDR2 reads SQIVND (reference sequence). The CDR3 loop is CASTEGWVNTEAFF. For the CDR3, the DNA is TGTGCCAGTACCGAGGGGTGGGTGAACACTGAAGCTTTCTTT.

Regarding this clone: Other DNA variants within this sample encode the same CDR3. The chain has TRBV9 and TRBJ2-2; D is unresolved. The CDR3 has 12 amino acids. V was clipped by 3 bases and J by 6 bases, with 6 bases between them. Germline V gene sequence: CDR1 SGDLS, CDR2 YYNGEE. Here the CDR3 DNA reads TGTGCCAGCAGCGAGGGTGCCGGGGAGCTGTTTTTT. It yields the protein CASSEGAGELFF.

This chain joins TRBV4-3 and TRBJ1-2, with D uncertain. The CDR3 extends over 15 amino acids. Germline V gene sequence: CDR1 LGHNA, CDR2 YSLEER. The ends were cut back, 0 bases at V and 8 bases at J, with 16 bases in the middle. The CDR3 protein is CASSQDLDVLWGYTF. DNA for the CDR3: TGCGCCAGCAGCCAAGACCTAGACGTTCTTTGGGGCTACACCTTC.

The V and J genes are TRBV5-1 and TRBJ2-2, with 8 bases lining up with TRBD1. V lost 4 bases, J lost 2 bases, and 4 bases stayed unmatched. Germline V gene data show CDR1 as SGHRS and CDR2 as YFSETQ. This CDR3 has 15 residues. The chain's CDR3 is CASSLGQVNTGELFF. For the CDR3, the DNA is TGCGCCAGCAGCCTGGGACAGGTTAACACCGGGGAGCTGTTTTTT.

The chain recombines TRBV9 with TRBJ2-5; D tentatively reads TRBD1 or TRBD2 (5 bases each). Trimming cost V 0 bases and J 1 base, with 13 bases left between them. In germline, CDR1 is SGDLS, CDR2 YYNGEE. The CDR3 is 16 amino acids. The CDR3 region is CASSVAGAAGQETQYF. DNA of the CDR3: TGTGCCAGCAGCGTAGCCGGGGCTGCCGGCCAAGAGACCCAGTACTTC.

This rearrangement joins TRBV7-2 to TRBJ2-5; D may correspond to TRBD1 or TRBD2 (5 bases each). This CDR3 spans 15 amino acids. Trimming stripped 5 bases from V and 4 bases from J, with 17 bases between. Germline loops: CDR1 SGHTA, CDR2 FQGNSA. CDR3 amino acids: CASSPSGLTGETQYF. The DNA of the CDR3 is TGTGCCAGCAGCCCGAGCGGCCTAACAGGAGAGACCCAGTACTTC. The full variable domain, in which reference TRBV7-2 and TRBJ2-5 provide the parts outside the CDR3, is GAGVSQSPSNKVTEKGKDVELRCDPISGHTALYWYRQSLGQGLEFLIYFQGNSAPDKSGLPSDRFSAERTGGSVSTLTIQRTQQEDSAVYLCASSPSGLTGETQYFGPGTRLLVL.